One and the same sample provided the 6 T cell receptor beta chains below, sequenced in a study of T cell responses to AZD1222 COVID-19 vaccine. Produced via immunoSEQ multiplex PCR; TCRdb's table is partial and in-frame only. The sample has over 200,000 clones, approximately 94% seen once. Sequencing was performed on peripheral blood, taken 28 days after the second dose of the MenACWY control vaccine. Receptor source: an adult who received the MenACWY meningococcal vaccine as a control.

The chain has TRBV6-5 and TRBJ1-6; D gene unclear. Germline CDR1 MNHEY, CDR2 SVGAGI. Trimming left V 6 bases short and J 10 bases short, with 16 bases between. The CDR3 covers 14 residues. Here the CDR3 DNA reads TGTGCCAGCAGCCGCGATCGGGGTAGCTCACCCCTCCACTTT. The encoded protein is CASSRDRGSSPLHF.

This rearrangement joins TRBV5-1 to TRBJ2-5; D is ambiguous. CDR3 length: 12 residues. Trimming left V 5 bases short and J 2 bases short, with 7 bases between. CDR1 SGHRS and CDR2 YFSETQ come from the germline V gene. CDR3 sequence: CASRQQQETQYF. Here the CDR3 DNA reads TGCGCCAGCAGGCAGCAGCAAGAGACCCAGTACTTC.

The rearrangement joins TRBV5-1 to TRBJ1-6; 8 bases map to TRBD1. Per germline, CDR1 SGHRS and CDR2 YFSETQ. V dropped 0 bases and J dropped 6; count of bases not matched to a gene: 14. This CDR3 is built from 19 residues. The CDR3 protein is CASSLVPPPLGQVNSPLHF. In DNA, the CDR3 is TGCGCCAGCAGCTTGGTACCCCCGCCACTGGGACAGGTTAATTCACCCCTCCACTTT.

The chain has TRBV7-9 and TRBJ1-2; D is undetermined. CDR1 SEHNR and CDR2 FQNEAQ come from the germline V gene (reference sequence). CDR3 length: 13 residues. V was clipped by 5 bases and J by 5 bases, with 12 bases between them. In nucleotides, the CDR3 is TGTGCCAGCAGCCAACAGAACCTATATGGCTACACCTTC. This translates into CASSQQNLYGYTF. Looking up the rest from reference TRBV7-9 and TRBJ1-2 gives the full variable domain: DTGVSQNPRHKITKRGQNVTFRCDPISEHNRLYWYRQTLGQGPEFLTYFQNEAQLEKSRLLSDRFSAERPKGSFSTLEIQRTEQGDSAMYLCASSQQNLYGYTFGSGTRLTVV.

The genes are TRBV18 and TRBJ2-7; TRBD1 agrees at 7 bases. The CDR3 extends over 16 amino acids. The germline gives CDR1 KGHSH, CDR2 LQKENI. Trimming removed 3 bases from V and 0 bases from J; junction bases left unmatched: 8. The CDR3 region is CASSPTQGPSSYEQYF. Written as DNA, the CDR3 is TGTGCCAGCTCACCGACACAGGGGCCGAGCTCCTACGAGCAGTACTTC.

V and J are TRBV7-9 and TRBJ1-4; D possibly corresponds to TRBD1 (6 bases). This CDR3 is built from 15 residues. Trimming took off 5 bases at V and 3 bases at J, with 13 bases between the two ends. From germline, CDR1 is SEHNR and CDR2 FQNEAQ (reference sequence). The CDR3 DNA follows: TGTGCCAGCAGCCGAACAGGGTTACCTAATGAAAAACTGTTTTTT. It yields the protein CASSRTGLPNEKLFF.